This T cell receptor (beta chain) was recovered during a study of T cell repertoires in cytomegalovirus infection. Across the study: Matching HLA type and CMV infection were both indicated by public TCR beta signatures.

This clonotype was counted a single time. Its antigen remains unidentified. Study results and caveats: Carriers of CMV and the relevant HLA type were discriminated by public TCR beta frequency. There were HLA-C-restricted CMV-specific TCR beta clonotypes dominating the ex vivo response.

The CDR3 is made up of 17 amino acids. Germline CDR1 reads SNHLY; CDR2 reads FYNNEI. V lost 4 bases and J 4 bases, leaving 20 bases between the germline ends. One entry per CDR3 protein, called by TCRdb with MiXCR from the reads. This sample yields 680,000 or so distinct CDR3 sequences, of which 35% to 45% are seen a single time; about 2.8% belongs to the top ten. The genes are TRBV2 and TRBJ1-5, with D unresolved. The sequence was collected from a human donor in good health (CMV status not recorded). Some clones in this sample may be carry-over from other donors' samples. The sequencing sample was made of PBMCs. CDR3 residues: CASSVGSSDHINQPQHF. The CDR3 DNA reads TGTGCCAGCAGTGTAGGGTCCAGTGACCACATTAATCAGCCCCAGCATTTT.